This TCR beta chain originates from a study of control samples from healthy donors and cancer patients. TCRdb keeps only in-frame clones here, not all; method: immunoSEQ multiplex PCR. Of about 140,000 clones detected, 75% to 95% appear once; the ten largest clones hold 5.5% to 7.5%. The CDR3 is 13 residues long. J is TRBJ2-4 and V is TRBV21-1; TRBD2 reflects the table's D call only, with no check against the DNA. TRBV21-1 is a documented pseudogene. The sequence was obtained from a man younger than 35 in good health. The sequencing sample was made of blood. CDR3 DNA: TGTGCCAGCATTCCACAACGGAGGAACATTCAGTACTTC. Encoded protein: CASIPQRRNIQYF.